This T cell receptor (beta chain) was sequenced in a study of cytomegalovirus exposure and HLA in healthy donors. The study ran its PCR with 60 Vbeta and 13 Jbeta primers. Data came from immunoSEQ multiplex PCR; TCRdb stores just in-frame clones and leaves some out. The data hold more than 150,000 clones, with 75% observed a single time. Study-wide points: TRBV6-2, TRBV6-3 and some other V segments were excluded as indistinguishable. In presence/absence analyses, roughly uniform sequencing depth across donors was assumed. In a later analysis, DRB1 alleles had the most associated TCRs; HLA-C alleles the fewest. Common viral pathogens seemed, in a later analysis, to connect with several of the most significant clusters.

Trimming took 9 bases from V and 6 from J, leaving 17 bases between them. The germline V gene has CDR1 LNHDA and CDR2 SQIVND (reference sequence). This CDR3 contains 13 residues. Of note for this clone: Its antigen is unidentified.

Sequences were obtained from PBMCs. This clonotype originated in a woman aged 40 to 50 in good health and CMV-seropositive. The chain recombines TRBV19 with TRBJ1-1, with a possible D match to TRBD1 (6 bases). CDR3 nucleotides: TGTGCCAGCAGCTTTGGGGGCAAGGCTGAAGCTTTCTTT. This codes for CASSFGGKAEAFF.